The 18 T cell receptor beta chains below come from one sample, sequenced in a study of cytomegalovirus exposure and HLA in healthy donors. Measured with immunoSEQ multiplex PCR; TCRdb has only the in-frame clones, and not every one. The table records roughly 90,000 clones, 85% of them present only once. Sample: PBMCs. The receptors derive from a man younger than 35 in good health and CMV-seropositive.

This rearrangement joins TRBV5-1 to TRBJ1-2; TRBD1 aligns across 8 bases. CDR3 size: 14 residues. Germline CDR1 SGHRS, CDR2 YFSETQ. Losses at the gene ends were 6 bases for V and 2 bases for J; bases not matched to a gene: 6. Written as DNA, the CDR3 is TGCGCCAGCAACTCCGGACAGGGCAACTATGGCTACACCTTC. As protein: CASNSGQGNYGYTF.

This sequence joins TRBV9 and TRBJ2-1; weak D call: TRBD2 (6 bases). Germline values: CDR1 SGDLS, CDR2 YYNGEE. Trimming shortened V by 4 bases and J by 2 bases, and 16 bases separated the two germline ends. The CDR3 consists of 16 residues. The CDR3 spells CASSPGGTLTYNEQFF. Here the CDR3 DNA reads TGTGCCAGCAGCCCTGGCGGGACCCTAACCTACAATGAGCAGTTCTTC. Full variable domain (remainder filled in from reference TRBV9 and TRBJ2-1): DSGVTQTPKHLITATGQRVTLRCSPRSGDLSVYWYQQSLDQGLQFLIQYYNGEERAKGNILERFSAQQFPDLHSELNLSSLELGDSALYFCASSPGGTLTYNEQFFGPGTRLTVL.

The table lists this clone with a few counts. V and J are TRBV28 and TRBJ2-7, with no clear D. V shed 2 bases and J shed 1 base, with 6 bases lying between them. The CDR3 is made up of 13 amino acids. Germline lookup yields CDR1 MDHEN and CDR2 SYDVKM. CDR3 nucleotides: TGTGCCAGCAGTTTAGACGGGTCCTACGAGCAGTACGTC. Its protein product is CASSLDGSYEQYV.

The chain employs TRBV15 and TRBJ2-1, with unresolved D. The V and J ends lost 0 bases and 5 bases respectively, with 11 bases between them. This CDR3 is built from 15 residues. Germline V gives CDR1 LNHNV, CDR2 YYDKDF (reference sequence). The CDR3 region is CATSRESASNNEQFF. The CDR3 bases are TGTGCCACCAGCAGAGAGTCCGCTAGTAACAATGAGCAGTTCTTC.

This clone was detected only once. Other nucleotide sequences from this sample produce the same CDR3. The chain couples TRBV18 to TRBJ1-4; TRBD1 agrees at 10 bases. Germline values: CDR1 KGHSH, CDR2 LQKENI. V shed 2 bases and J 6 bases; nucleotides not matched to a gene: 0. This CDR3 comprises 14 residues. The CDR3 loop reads CASSPGTGDEKLFF. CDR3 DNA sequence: TGTGCCAGCTCACCAGGGACAGGGGATGAAAAACTGTTTTTT. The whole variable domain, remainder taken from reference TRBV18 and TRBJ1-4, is NAGVMQNPRHLVRRRGQEARLRCSPMKGHSHVYWYRQLPEEGLKFMVYLQKENIIDESGMPKERFSAEFPKEGPSILRIQQVVRGDSAAYFCASSPGTGDEKLFFGSGTQLSVL.

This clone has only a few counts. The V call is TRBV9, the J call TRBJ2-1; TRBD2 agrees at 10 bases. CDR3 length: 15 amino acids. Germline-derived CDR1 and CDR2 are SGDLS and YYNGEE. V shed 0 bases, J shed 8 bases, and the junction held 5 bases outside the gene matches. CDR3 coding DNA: TGTGCCAGCAGCGTAGGGCCAGCGGGAGGGTATGAGCAGTTCTTC. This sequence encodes CASSVGPAGGYEQFF.

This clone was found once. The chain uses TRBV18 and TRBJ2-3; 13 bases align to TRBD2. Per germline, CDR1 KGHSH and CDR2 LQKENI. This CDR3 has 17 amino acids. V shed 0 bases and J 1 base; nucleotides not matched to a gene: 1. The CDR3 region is CASSPPGLAGGTDTQYF. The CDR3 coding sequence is TGTGCCAGCTCACCACCTGGACTAGCGGGAGGCACAGATACGCAGTATTTT.

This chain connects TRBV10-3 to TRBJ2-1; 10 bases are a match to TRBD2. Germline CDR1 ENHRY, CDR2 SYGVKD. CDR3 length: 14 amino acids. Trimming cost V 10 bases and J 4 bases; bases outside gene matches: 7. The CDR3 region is CASIAGGSYNEQFF. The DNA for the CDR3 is TGTGCCAGTATAGCGGGAGGCAGTTACAATGAGCAGTTCTTC.

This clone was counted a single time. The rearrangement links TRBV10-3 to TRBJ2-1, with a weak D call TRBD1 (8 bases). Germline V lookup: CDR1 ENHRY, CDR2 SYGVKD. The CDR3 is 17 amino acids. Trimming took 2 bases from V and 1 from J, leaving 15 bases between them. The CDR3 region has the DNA TGTGCCATCAGTGAGGACAGGGGAGGGGGTTCCTACAATGAGCAGTTCTTC. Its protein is CAISEDRGGGSYNEQFF.

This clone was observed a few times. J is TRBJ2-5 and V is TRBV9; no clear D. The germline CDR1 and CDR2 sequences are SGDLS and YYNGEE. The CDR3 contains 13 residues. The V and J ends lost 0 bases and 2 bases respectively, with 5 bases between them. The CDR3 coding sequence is TGTGCCAGCAGCGTAGGGAGACAAGAGACCCAGTACTTC. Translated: CASSVGRQETQYF.

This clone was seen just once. The CDR3 loop is CASSPLAGITDTQYF. For the CDR3, the DNA is TGTGCCAGCTCACCTCTGGCGGGAATCACAGATACGCAGTATTTT. The rearrangement joins TRBV11-1 to TRBJ2-3; possibly TRBD2 for D (6 bases). The CDR3 consists of 15 residues. The V and J ends lost 8 bases and 2 bases respectively, with 17 bases between them. Germline lookup yields CDR1 SGHAT and CDR2 FQDESV (reference sequence).

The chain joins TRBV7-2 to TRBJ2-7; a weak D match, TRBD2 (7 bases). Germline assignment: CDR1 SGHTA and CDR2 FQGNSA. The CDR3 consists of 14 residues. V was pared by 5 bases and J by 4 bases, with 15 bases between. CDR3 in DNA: TGTGCCAGCAGCGCCTCGGCGGGGGCTTACGAGCAGTACGTC. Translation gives CASSASAGAYEQYV.

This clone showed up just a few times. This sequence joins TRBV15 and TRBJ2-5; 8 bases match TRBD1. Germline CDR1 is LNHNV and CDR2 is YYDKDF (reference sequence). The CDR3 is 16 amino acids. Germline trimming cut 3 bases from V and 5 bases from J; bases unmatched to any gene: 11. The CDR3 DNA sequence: TGTGCCACCAGCAGTGGGCGGACAGGGCGAAGGGAGACCCAGTACTTC. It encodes CATSSGRTGRRETQYF.

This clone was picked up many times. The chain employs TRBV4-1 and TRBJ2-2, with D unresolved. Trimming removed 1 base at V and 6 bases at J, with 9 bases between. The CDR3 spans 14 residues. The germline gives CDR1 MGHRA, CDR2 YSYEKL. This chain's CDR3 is CASSQGRGSGELFF. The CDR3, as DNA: TGCGCCAGCAGCCAAGGCCGAGGTTCCGGGGAGCTGTTTTTT.

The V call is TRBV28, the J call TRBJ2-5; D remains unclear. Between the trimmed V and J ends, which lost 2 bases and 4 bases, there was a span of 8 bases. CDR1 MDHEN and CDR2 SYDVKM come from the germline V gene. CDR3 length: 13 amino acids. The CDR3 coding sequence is TGTGCCAGCAGTTTACTGCCACTAGAGACCCAGTACTTC. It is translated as CASSLLPLETQYF.

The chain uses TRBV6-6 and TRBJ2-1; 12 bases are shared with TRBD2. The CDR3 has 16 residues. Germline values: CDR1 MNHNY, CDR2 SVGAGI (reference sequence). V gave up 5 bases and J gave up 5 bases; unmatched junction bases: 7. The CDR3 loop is CASSQLRLAGDNEQFF. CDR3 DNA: TGTGCCAGCAGTCAACTACGACTAGCGGGAGACAATGAGCAGTTCTTC.

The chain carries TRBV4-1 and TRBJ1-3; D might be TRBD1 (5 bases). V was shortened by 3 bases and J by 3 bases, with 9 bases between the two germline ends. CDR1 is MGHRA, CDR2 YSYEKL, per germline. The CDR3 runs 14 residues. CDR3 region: CASSHRVGGNTIYF. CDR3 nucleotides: TGCGCCAGCAGCCACAGGGTAGGTGGAAACACCATATATTTT.

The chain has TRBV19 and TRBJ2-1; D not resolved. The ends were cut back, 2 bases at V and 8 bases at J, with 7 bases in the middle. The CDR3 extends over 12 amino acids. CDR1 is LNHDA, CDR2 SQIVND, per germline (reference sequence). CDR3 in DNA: TGTGCCAGTAGTATATGGCCCGATGAGCAGTTCTTC. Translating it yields CASSIWPDEQFF.